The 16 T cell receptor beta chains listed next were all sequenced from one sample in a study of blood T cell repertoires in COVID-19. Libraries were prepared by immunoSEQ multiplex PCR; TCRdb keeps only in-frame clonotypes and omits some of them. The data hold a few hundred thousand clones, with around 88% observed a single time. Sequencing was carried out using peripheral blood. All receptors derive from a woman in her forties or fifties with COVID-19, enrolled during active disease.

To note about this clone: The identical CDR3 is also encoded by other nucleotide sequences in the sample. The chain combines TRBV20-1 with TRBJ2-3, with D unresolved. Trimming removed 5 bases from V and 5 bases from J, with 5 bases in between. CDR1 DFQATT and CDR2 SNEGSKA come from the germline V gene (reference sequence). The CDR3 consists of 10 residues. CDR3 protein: CSAERDTQYF. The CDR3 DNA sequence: TGCAGTGCTGAGAGAGATACGCAGTATTTT.

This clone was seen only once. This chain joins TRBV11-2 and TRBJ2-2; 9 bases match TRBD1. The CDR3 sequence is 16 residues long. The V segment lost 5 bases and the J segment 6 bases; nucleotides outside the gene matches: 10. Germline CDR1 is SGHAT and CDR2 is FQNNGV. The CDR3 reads CASSREGTGYSGELFF. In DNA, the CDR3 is TGTGCCAGCAGCCGCGAGGGGACAGGGTATTCCGGGGAGCTGTTTTTT.

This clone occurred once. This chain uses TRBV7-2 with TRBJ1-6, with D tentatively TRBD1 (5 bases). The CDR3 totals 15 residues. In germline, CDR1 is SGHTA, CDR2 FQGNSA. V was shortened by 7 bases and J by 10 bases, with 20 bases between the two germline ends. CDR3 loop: CASKRGGESRSPLHF. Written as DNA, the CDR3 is TGTGCCAGCAAGCGGGGGGGAGAATCGCGGTCACCCCTCCACTTT.

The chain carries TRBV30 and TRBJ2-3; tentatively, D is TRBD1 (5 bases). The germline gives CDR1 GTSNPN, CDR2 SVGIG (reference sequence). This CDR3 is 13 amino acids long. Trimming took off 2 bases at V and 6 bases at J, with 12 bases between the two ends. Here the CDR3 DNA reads TGTGCCTGGAGTTTGTACAGGTCGGATACGCAGTATTTT. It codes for CAWSLYRSDTQYF.

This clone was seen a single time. The CDR3: CASSRGGRGEPQHF. In DNA, the CDR3 is TGTGCCAGCAGCCGAGGGGGCCGGGGTGAGCCCCAGCATTTT. This chain uses TRBV3-1 (or the pseudogene TRBV3-2) with TRBJ1-5; TRBD1 agrees at 7 bases. This CDR3 is 14 amino acids long. Germline CDR1 and CDR2: LGHDT and YNNKEL (reference sequence). V was pared by 4 bases and J by 8 bases, with 8 bases of the junction left unmatched.

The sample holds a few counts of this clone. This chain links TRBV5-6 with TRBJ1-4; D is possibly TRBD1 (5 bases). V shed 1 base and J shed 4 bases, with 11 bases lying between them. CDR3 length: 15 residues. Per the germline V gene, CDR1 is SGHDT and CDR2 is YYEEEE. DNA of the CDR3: TGTGCCAGCAGCTTGCTGACAGCCCTTAATGAAAAACTGTTTTTT. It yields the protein CASSLLTALNEKLFF.

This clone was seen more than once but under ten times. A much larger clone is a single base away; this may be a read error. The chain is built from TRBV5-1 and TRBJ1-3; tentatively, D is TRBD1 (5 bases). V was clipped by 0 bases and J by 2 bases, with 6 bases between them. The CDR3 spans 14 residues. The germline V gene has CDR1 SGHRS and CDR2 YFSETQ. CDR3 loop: CASSLGTTGNTIYF. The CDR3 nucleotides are TGCGCCAGCAGCTTGGGGACAACTGGAAACACCATATATTTT.

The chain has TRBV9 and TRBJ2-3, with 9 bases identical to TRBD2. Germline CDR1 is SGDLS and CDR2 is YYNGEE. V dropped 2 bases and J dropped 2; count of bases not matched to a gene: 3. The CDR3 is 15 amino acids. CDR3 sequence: CASSVSGGYTDTQYF. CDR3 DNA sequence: TGTGCCAGCAGCGTTAGCGGGGGATACACAGATACGCAGTATTTT. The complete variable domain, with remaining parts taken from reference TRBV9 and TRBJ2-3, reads DSGVTQTPKHLITATGQRVTLRCSPRSGDLSVYWYQQSLDQGLQFLIQYYNGEERAKGNILERFSAQQFPDLHSELNLSSLELGDSALYFCASSVSGGYTDTQYFGPGTRLTVL.

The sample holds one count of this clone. The CDR3 loop is CASSHGGTDQETQYF. DNA of the CDR3: TGTGCCAGCAGCCACGGAGGGACCGATCAAGAGACCCAGTACTTC. J is TRBJ2-5 and V is TRBV4-2, with D maybe TRBD2 (6 bases). CDR1 LGHNA and CDR2 YNFKEQ come from the germline V gene. V lost 3 bases to trimming and J lost 2 bases, with 13 bases between them. The CDR3 is 15 amino acids.

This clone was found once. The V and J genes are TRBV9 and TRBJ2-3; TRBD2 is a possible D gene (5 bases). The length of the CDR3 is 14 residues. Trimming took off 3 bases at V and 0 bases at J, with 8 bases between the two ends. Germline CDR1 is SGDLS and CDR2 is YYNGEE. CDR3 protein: CASSAIASTDTQYF. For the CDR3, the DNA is TGTGCCAGCAGCGCTATAGCGAGCACAGATACGCAGTATTTT. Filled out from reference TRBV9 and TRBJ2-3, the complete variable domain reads DSGVTQTPKHLITATGQRVTLRCSPRSGDLSVYWYQQSLDQGLQFLIQYYNGEERAKGNILERFSAQQFPDLHSELNLSSLELGDSALYFCASSAIASTDTQYFGPGTRLTVL.

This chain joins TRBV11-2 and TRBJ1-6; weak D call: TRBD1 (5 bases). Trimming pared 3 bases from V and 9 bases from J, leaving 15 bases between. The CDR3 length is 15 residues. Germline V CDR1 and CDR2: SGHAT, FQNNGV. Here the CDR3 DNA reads TGTGCCAGCAGCTTGTACAGGTCTGAGGCTTCACCCCTCCACTTT. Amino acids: CASSLYRSEASPLHF.

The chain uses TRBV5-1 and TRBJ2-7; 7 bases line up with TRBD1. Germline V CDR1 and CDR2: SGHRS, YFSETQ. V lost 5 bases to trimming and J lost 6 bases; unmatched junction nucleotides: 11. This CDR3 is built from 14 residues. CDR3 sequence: CASSAGQVGSEQYF. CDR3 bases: TGCGCCAGCAGTGCCGGACAGGTAGGGAGCGAGCAGTACTTC. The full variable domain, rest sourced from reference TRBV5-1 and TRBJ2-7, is KAGVTQTPRYLIKTRGQQVTLSCSPISGHRSVSWYQQTPGQGLQFLFEYFSETQRNKGNFPGRFSGRQFSNSRSEMNVSTLELGDSALYLCASSAGQVGSEQYFGPGTRLTVT.

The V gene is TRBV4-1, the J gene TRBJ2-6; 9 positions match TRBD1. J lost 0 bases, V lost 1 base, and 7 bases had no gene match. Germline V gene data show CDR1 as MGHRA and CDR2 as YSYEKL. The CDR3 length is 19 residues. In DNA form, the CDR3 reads TGCGCCAGCAGCCAAGTCGGGACAGGGTGGAGCTCTGGGGCCAACGTCCTGACTTTC. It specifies CASSQVGTGWSSGANVLTF.

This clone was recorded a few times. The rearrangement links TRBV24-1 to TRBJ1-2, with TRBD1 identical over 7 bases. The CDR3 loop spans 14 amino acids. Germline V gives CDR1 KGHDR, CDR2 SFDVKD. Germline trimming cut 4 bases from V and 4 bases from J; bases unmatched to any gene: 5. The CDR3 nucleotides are TGTGCCACCAGTGAACCCGGGACAGCCTATGGCTACACCTTC. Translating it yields CATSEPGTAYGYTF.

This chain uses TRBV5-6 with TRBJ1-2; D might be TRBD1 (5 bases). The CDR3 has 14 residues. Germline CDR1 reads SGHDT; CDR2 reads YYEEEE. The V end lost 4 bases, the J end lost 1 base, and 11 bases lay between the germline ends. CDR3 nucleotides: TGTGCCAGCAGCCCCCTAAGGGGTAACTATGGCTACACCTTC. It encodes CASSPLRGNYGYTF.

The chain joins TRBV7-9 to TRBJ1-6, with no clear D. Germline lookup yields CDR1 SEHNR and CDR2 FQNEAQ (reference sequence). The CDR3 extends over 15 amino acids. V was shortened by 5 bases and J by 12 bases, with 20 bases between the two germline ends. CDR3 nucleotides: TGTGCCAGCAGCCCCGGAGAAGTACCAGTAGGACCCCTCCACTTT. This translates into CASSPGEVPVGPLHF.